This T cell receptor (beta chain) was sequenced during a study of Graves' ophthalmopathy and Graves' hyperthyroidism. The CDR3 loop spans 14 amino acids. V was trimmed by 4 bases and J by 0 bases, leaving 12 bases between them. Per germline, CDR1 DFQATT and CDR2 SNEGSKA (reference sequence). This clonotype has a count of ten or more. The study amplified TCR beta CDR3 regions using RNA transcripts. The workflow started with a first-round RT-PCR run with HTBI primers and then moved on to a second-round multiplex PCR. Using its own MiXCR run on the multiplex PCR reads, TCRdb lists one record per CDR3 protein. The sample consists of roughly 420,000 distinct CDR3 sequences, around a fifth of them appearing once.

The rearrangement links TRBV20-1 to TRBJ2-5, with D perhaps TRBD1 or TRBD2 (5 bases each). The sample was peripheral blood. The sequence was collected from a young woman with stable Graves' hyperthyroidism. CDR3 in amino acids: CSATALGHQETQYF. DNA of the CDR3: TGCAGTGCTACGGCCTTGGGACACCAAGAGACCCAGTACTTC.